These 7 T cell receptor beta chains originate from one sample sequenced in a study of blood T cells in healthy people across ages. The use of a sample-barcoded 5' primer and a J-beta primer mix characterized a second PCR of about 6 to 11 cycles. TCRdb itself ran the 5' RACE reads through MiXCR, one entry per CDR3 protein. The repertoire consists of about 1.5 million distinct CDR3 sequences, with approximately 39% occurring once and the leading ten covering about 4.1%. Sequencing used blood. The receptors were sampled from a young woman in good health.

The V and J genes are TRBV30 and TRBJ2-7; D remains unclear. This CDR3 is built from 12 residues. The V gene lost 0 bases and the J gene lost 3 bases, with 6 bases spanning the gap. The germline V gene has CDR1 GTSNPN and CDR2 SVGIG (reference sequence). The CDR3 loop reads CAWSVFGYEQYF. DNA of the CDR3: TGTGCCTGGAGTGTTTTTGGCTACGAGCAGTACTTC.

The J gene is TRBJ2-7, the V gene TRBV5-6; 15 positions agree with TRBD2. With V trimmed by 6 bases and J by 7 bases, 11 bases remained unmatched. This CDR3 is 16 amino acids long. CDR1 and CDR2 from the germline V gene are SGHDT and YYEEEE. CDR3 sequence: CASIEGLAGGWNEQYF. Here the CDR3 DNA reads TGTGCCAGCATAGAAGGACTAGCGGGAGGGTGGAATGAGCAGTACTTC.

The J gene is TRBJ2-5, the V gene TRBV29-1, with TRBD1 matching over 7 bases. V was pared by 7 bases and J by 1 base, with 3 bases of the junction left unmatched. The CDR3 sequence is 12 residues long. Germline lookup yields CDR1 SQVTM and CDR2 ANQGSEA. CDR3 nucleotide sequence: TGCAGCGGTACAGGGGTCCAAGAGACCCAGTACTTC. It is translated as CSGTGVQETQYF.

This clonotype showed up just a few times. The J gene is TRBJ2-7, the V gene TRBV6-5; D may be TRBD1 (5 bases). Germline lookup yields CDR1 MNHEY and CDR2 SVGAGI. Trimming removed 2 bases from V and 3 bases from J, with 14 bases in between. The CDR3 has 15 amino acids. The CDR3 DNA sequence: TGTGCCAGCAGTTACACGATAGGGGCCTTCTACGAGCAGTACTTC. Encoded protein: CASSYTIGAFYEQYF.

This clonotype was picked up one time. J is TRBJ2-4 and V is TRBV25-1; D uncertain. The J call is doubtful: the DNA matches TRBJ2-7 better. CDR1 and CDR2 (germline): MGHDK, SYGVNS. The CDR3 totals 14 residues. CDR3 residues: CASSEPTRGSEQYF. In DNA, the CDR3 is TGTGCCAGCAGTGAACCCACCAGAGGCAGCGAGCAGTACTTC.

The chain uses TRBV6-1 and TRBJ1-1, with 7 nucleotides matching TRBD1. The CDR3 loop spans 14 amino acids. V trimming: 4 bases; J trimming: 3 bases; junction bases outside the gene matches: 5. Germline V gives CDR1 MNHNS, CDR2 SASEGT. CDR3 protein: CASSGYGQDTEAFF. Here the CDR3 DNA reads TGTGCCAGCAGTGGATACGGACAGGACACTGAAGCTTTCTTT.

This clonotype appeared once. The chain has TRBV5-1 and TRBJ1-1; a weak D match, TRBD1 (6 bases). CDR1 is SGHRS and CDR2 is YFSETQ in the germline V gene. Trimming removed 0 bases at V and 3 bases at J, with 9 bases between. The CDR3 length is 14 residues. CDR3 DNA sequence: TGCGCCAGCAGCTTGGTCGAGGGGGACACTGAAGCTTTCTTT. This codes for CASSLVEGDTEAFF.